The 9 T cell receptor beta chains below all came from one sample that was sequenced in a study of a mutant IDH1 vaccine in newly diagnosed glioma (dated by TCRdb to the early 2020s). Interpreted using the paper, the time point label stands for: baseline, week 1 (first vaccination visit). The sample's treatment or condition label, decoded: pre-vaccination baseline after standard-of-care therapy. The method was the immunoSEQ multiplex PCR assay. TCRdb provides this immuneACCESS table in a form limited to in-frame rearrangements. Some clones are lacking; in checked studies, under half of them reflect an unresolved V gene, and why the rest are absent is not known. The sample table contains around 60,000 clones; only one count was recorded for about 91% of them. 2.6% of the sample goes to the ten largest clones. Sequencing used PBMCs, obtained from a glioma patient treated with radiotherapy, temozolomide or both. The receptor set was obtained from a man in his fifties with glioma.

The chain joins TRBV5-1 to TRBJ2-3, with 12 bases aligning to TRBD2. With 4 bases clipped from V and 0 bases from J, the junction kept 3 bases outside the gene matches. CDR1 and CDR2 from the germline V gene are SGHRS and YFSETQ. The CDR3 is 16 residues long. The CDR3 DNA is TGCGCCAGCAGCGAAGGGACTAGCGGGAGCACAGATACGCAGTATTTT. The encoded protein is CASSEGTSGSTDTQYF.

V and J are TRBV9 and TRBJ2-1; 10 positions agree with TRBD2. This CDR3 has 16 residues. From germline, CDR1 is SGDLS and CDR2 YYNGEE. Losses at the gene ends were 2 bases for V and 9 bases for J; bases not matched to a gene: 11. The DNA for the CDR3 is TGTGCCAGCAGCGTCGCAGGGCTAGCGGGAGCGGTTGAGCAGTTCTTC. It encodes CASSVAGLAGAVEQFF. Complete variable domain (other parts from reference TRBV9 and TRBJ2-1): DSGVTQTPKHLITATGQRVTLRCSPRSGDLSVYWYQQSLDQGLQFLIQYYNGEERAKGNILERFSAQQFPDLHSELNLSSLELGDSALYFCASSVAGLAGAVEQFFGPGTRLTVL.

The table lists this clone with a few counts. The genes are TRBV29-1 and TRBJ1-2; 8 bases are shared with TRBD1. The germline gives CDR1 SQVTM, CDR2 ANQGSEA. The CDR3 totals 13 residues. Germline trimming cut 6 bases from V and 2 bases from J; bases unmatched to any gene: 5. The CDR3 DNA reads as TGCAGCGTCTCAGGGGGCTTGAACTATGGCTACACCTTC. This translates into CSVSGGLNYGYTF.

The rearrangement links TRBV11-3 to TRBJ2-7; D is undetermined. This CDR3 contains 13 residues. Trimming took off 0 bases at V and 1 base at J, with 4 bases between the two ends. Germline V lookup: CDR1 SGHNT, CDR2 YENEEA. This CDR3 is CASSLDLSYEQYF. In DNA, the CDR3 is TGTGCCAGCAGCTTAGATCTATCCTACGAGCAGTACTTC.

This clone has just one count. This rearrangement joins TRBV6-5 to TRBJ2-7; 8 bases align to TRBD1. Germline V gene lookup returns CDR1 MNHEY and CDR2 SVGAGI. V lost 10 bases to trimming and J lost 4 bases; unmatched junction nucleotides: 9. The CDR3 contains 13 residues. CDR3 DNA sequence: TGTGCCACCTGGACAGGGAATTCATACGAGCAGTACTTC. Translated: CATWTGNSYEQYF.

The V call is TRBV28, the J call TRBJ1-4; D is perhaps TRBD1 (6 bases). Trimming pared 4 bases from V and 8 bases from J, leaving 11 bases between. This CDR3 contains 13 residues. CDR1 is MDHEN and CDR2 is SYDVKM in the germline V gene. CDR3 in amino acids: CASSSQGEEKLFF. As DNA, the CDR3 is TGTGCCAGCAGTTCACAGGGAGAGGAAAAACTGTTTTTT.

The chain links TRBV5-1 to TRBJ1-2, with D possibly TRBD1 on 5 matching bases. The CDR3 is 14 amino acids. The V and J ends lost 4 bases and 4 bases respectively, with 14 bases between them. Germline lookup yields CDR1 SGHRS and CDR2 YFSETQ. The CDR3 spells CASSPTVDSYGYTF. In DNA, the CDR3 is TGCGCCAGCAGCCCCACGGTAGACAGCTATGGCTACACCTTC.

The rearrangement uses TRBV9 and TRBJ2-7; a possible D gene is TRBD1 (5 bases). Germline V gene data show CDR1 as SGDLS and CDR2 as YYNGEE. Deletions cut 0 bases from V and 2 bases from J, with 9 bases between. CDR3 length: 14 residues. CDR3 region: CASSVEQGTYEQYF. The CDR3 coding sequence is TGTGCCAGCAGCGTAGAGCAGGGAACCTACGAGCAGTACTTC.

The gene calls are TRBV27 and TRBJ2-6; possibly TRBD1 for D (5 bases). V lost 2 bases and J lost 4, with 12 bases in between. The CDR3 loop spans 16 amino acids. The germline V gene has CDR1 MNHEY and CDR2 SMNVEV (reference sequence). CDR3 protein: CASSLSQGTGANVLTF. In DNA form, the CDR3 reads TGTGCCAGCAGTTTAAGTCAGGGAACCGGGGCCAACGTCCTGACTTTC.